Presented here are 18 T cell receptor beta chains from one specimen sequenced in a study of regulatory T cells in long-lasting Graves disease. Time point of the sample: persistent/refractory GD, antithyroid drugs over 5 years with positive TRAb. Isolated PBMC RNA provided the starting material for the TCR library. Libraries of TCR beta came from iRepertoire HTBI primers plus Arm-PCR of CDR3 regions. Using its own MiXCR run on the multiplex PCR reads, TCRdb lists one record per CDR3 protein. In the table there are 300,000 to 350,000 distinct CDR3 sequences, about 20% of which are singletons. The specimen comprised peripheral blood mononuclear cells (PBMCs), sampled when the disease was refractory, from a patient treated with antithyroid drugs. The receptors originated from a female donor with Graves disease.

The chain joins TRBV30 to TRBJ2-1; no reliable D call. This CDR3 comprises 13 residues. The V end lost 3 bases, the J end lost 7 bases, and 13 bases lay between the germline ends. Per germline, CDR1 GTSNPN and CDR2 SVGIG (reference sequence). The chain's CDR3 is CAWSHGPENEQFF. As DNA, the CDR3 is TGTGCCTGGAGCCACGGGCCGGAGAATGAGCAGTTCTTC.

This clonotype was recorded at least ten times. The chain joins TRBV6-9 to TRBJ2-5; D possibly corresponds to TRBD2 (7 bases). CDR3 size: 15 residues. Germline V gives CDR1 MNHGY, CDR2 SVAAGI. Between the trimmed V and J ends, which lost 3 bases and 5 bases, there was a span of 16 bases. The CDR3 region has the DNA TGTGCCAGCAGTTACTTAGAGGGGGGGGTGGAGACCCAGTACTTC. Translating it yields CASSYLEGGVETQYF.

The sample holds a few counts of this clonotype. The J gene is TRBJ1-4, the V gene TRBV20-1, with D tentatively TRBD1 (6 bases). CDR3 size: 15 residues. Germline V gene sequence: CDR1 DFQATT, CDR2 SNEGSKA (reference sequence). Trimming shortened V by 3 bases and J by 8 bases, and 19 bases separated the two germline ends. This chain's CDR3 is CSASSQGIGYEKLFF. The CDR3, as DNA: TGCAGTGCTAGTAGTCAGGGGATCGGTTACGAAAAACTGTTTTTT.

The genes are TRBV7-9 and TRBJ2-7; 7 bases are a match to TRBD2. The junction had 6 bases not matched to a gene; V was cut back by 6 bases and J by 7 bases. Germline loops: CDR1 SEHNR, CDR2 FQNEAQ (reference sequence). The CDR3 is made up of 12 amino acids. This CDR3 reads CASSWTSQEQYF. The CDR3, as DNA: TGTGCCAGCAGTTGGACTAGTCAGGAGCAGTACTTC.

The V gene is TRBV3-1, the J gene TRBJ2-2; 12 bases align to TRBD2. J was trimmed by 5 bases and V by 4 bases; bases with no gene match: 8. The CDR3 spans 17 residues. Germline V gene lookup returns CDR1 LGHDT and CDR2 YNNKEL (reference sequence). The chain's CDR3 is CASSPFRLAGGTGELFF. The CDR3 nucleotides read TGTGCCAGCAGCCCTTTCCGGCTAGCGGGGGGGACCGGGGAGCTGTTTTTT.

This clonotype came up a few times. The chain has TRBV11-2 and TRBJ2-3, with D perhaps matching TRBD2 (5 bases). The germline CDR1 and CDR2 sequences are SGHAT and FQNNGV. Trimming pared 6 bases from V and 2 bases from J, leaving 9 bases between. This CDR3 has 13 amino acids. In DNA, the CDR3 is TGTGCCAGCAGGCCGAGGGCCACAGATACGCAGTATTTT. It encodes CASRPRATDTQYF.

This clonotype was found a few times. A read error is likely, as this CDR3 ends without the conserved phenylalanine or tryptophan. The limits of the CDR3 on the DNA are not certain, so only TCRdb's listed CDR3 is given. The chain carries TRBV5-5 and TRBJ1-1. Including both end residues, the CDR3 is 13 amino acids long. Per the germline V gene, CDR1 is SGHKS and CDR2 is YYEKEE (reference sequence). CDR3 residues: CASSLASGAGGRL.

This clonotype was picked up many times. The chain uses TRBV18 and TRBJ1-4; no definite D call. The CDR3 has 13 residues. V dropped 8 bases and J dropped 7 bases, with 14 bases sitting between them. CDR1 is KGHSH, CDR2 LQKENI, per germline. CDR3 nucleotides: TGTGCCAGCAGCCCCCGGGCGGGTGAAAAACTGTTTTTT. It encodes CASSPRAGEKLFF.

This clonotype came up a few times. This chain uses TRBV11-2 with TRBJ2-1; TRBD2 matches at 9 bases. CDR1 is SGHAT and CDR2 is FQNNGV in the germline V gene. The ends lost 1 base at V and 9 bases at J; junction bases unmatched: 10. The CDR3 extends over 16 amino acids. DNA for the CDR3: TGTGCCAGCAGCTTAGTGAGACTAGCGGATCCCTCTGAGCAGTTCTTC. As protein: CASSLVRLADPSEQFF.

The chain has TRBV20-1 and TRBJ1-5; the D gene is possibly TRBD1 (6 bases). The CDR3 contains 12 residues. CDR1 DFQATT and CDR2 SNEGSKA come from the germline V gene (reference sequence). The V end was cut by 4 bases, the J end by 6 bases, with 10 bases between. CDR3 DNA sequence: TGCAGTGCTAAGGGGGGGAGTCAGCCCCAGCATTTT. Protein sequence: CSAKGGSQPQHF.

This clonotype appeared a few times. Here the CDR3 reads CASSLGDRQETQYF. CDR3 sequence (DNA): TGCGCCAGCAGCTTGGGGGACAGACAAGAGACCCAGTACTTC. The chain uses TRBV5-1 and TRBJ2-5, with TRBD1 matching over 7 bases. The germline gives CDR1 SGHRS, CDR2 YFSETQ. The CDR3 sequence is 14 residues long. Trimming removed 0 bases from V and 2 bases from J; junction bases left unmatched: 1. The entire variable domain, with the rest obtained from reference TRBV5-1 and TRBJ2-5, is as follows: KAGVTQTPRYLIKTRGQQVTLSCSPISGHRSVSWYQQTPGQGLQFLFEYFSETQRNKGNFPGRFSGRQFSNSRSEMNVSTLELGDSALYLCASSLGDRQETQYFGPGTRLLVL.

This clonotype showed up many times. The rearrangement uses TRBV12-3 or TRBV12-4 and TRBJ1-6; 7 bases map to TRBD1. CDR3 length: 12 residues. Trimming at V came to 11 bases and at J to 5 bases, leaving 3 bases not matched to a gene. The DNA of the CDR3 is TGTGCCGGTGGACAGGATAATTCACCCCTCCACTTT. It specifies CAGGQDNSPLHF.

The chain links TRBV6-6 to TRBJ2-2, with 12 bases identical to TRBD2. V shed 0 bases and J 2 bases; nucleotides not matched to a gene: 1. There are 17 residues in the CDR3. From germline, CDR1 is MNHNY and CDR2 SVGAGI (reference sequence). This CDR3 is CASSYSGLAGNTGELFF. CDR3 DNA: TGTGCCAGCAGTTACTCGGGACTAGCGGGTAACACCGGGGAGCTGTTTTTT.

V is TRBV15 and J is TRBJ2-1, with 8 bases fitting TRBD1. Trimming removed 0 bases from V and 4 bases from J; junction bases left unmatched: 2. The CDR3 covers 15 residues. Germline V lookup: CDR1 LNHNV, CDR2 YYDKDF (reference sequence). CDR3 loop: CATSRDRGLYNEQFF. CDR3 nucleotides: TGTGCCACCAGCAGAGACAGGGGGCTATACAATGAGCAGTTCTTC.

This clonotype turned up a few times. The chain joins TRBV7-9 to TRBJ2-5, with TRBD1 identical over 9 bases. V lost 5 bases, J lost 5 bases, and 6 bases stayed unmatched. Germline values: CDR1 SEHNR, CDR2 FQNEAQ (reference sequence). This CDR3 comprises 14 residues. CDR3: CASSQGQGRETQYF. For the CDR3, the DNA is TGTGCCAGCAGCCAGGGACAGGGTAGGGAGACCCAGTACTTC.

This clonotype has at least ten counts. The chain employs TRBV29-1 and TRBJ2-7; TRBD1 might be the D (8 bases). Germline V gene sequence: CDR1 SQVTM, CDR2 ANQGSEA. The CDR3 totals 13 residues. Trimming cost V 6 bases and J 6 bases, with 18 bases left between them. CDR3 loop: CSVATGGGGEQYF. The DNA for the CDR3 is TGCAGCGTCGCAACAGGGGGGGGCGGCGAGCAGTACTTC.

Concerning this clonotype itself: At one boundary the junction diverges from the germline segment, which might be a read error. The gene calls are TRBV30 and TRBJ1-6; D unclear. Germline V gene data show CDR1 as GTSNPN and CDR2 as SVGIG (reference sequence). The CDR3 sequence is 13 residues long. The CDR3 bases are TGTGCCTGGCGTGATGTGTTGAATTCGCCCCTCCACTTT. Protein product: CAWRDVLNSPLHF.

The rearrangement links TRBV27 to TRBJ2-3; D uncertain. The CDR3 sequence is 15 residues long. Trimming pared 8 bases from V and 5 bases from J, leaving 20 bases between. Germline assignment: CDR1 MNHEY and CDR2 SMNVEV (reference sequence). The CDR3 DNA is TGTGCCAGCCGTTGGGCGGTTTCCCGTGTAGATACGCAGTATTTT. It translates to CASRWAVSRVDTQYF.